Below, 18 T cell receptor beta chains from the same sample are listed, as sequenced in a study of blood T cell repertoires in COVID-19. TCRdb's copy holds only in-frame clones and misses some; the assay was immunoSEQ multiplex PCR. Of about 180,000 clones detected, roughly 83% appear once; the ten largest clones hold more than 7.5%. The sequenced sample consisted of PBMCs or T cells enriched from blood (not recorded which). These receptors all stem from a woman between 25 and 40 years old who had recovered from COVID-19.

The chain has TRBV6-1 and TRBJ2-5; 9 nucleotides align to TRBD1. Germline V gene sequence: CDR1 MNHNS, CDR2 SASEGT. The CDR3 is made up of 15 amino acids. V shed 3 bases and J 5 bases; nucleotides not matched to a gene: 7. The CDR3 sequence: CASSDNRGRGETQYF. In nucleotides, the CDR3 is TGTGCCAGCAGTGACAACAGGGGGCGTGGGGAGACCCAGTACTTC.

V is TRBV2 and J is TRBJ2-5; TRBD2 matches 9 bases. The CDR3 has 14 residues. V lost 11 bases and J lost 1; bases outside the gene matches: 8. Germline lookup yields CDR1 SNHLY and CDR2 FYNNEI. CDR3 bases: TGTGCCTGCGGCCAGCGGGGGGCCCAAGAGACCCAGTACTTC. Encoded protein: CACGQRGAQETQYF.

This clone was found a few times. This chain uses TRBV7-2 with TRBJ1-3, with 8 bases aligning to TRBD1. In germline, CDR1 is SGHTA, CDR2 FQGNSA. Germline trimming cut 3 bases from V and 0 bases from J; bases unmatched to any gene: 4. The CDR3 loop spans 16 amino acids. CDR3 region: CASSFDTGGSGNTIYF. CDR3 nucleotides: TGTGCCAGCAGCTTCGATACAGGGGGCTCTGGAAACACCATATATTTT.

This clone was counted only a few times. This chain uses TRBV6-7 with TRBJ2-1; 7 bases fit TRBD2. TRBV6-7 is an open reading frame whose function is uncertain. The CDR3 length is 15 residues. V trimming: 5 bases; J trimming: 4 bases; junction bases outside the gene matches: 8. The CDR3 spells CASSPASGRYNEQFF. CDR3 sequence (DNA): TGTGCCAGCAGTCCCGCTAGCGGAAGATACAATGAGCAGTTCTTC.

The genes are TRBV7-2 and TRBJ2-7; 15 bases are shared with TRBD2. The germline CDR1 and CDR2 sequences are SGHTA and FQGNSA. Losses at the gene ends were 5 bases for V and 4 bases for J; bases not matched to a gene: 3. The CDR3 is 15 residues long. Here the CDR3 DNA reads TGTGCCAGCAGCCAGGGACTAGCGGGAGGATACGAGCAGTACTTC. Translated, it gives CASSQGLAGGYEQYF.

This rearrangement joins TRBV7-8 to TRBJ2-3; D gene ambiguous. Deletions cut 0 bases from V and 5 bases from J, with 6 bases between. Germline V CDR1 and CDR2: SGHVS, FQNEAQ. This CDR3 spans 13 amino acids. CDR3: CASSLASGDTQYF. The CDR3 coding sequence is TGTGCCAGCAGCTTAGCGTCGGGAGATACGCAGTATTTT.

This clone has a single count. V is TRBV5-1 and J is TRBJ2-3; 9 nucleotides line up with TRBD2. Germline V gives CDR1 SGHRS, CDR2 YFSETQ. Trimming cost V 0 bases and J 6 bases; bases outside gene matches: 8. The CDR3 covers 16 residues. The CDR3 is CASSLANSGSSDTQYF. CDR3 bases: TGCGCCAGCAGCTTGGCGAATAGCGGGAGTTCGGATACGCAGTATTTT.

Here the CDR3 DNA reads TGTGCCAGCAGTGAGGATGTAACAGGGGCGCAGCCCCAGCATTTT. Amino acids: CASSEDVTGAQPQHF. V and J are TRBV6-1 and TRBJ1-5, with 7 bases identical to TRBD1. Germline V gene sequence: CDR1 MNHNS, CDR2 SASEGT. Trimming at V came to 3 bases and at J to 7 bases, leaving 9 bases not matched to a gene. CDR3 length: 15 amino acids.

This clone was seen once. The J gene is TRBJ1-2, the V gene TRBV14; 8 bases are a match to TRBD1. Trimming at V came to 6 bases and at J to 4 bases, leaving 7 bases not matched to a gene. The CDR3 contains 14 residues. Germline V gene sequence: CDR1 SGHDN, CDR2 FVKESK. CDR3 amino acids: CASRLSGQGYGYTF. As DNA, the CDR3 is TGTGCCAGCAGGTTATCCGGACAGGGCTATGGCTACACCTTC.

V is TRBV6-5 and J is TRBJ1-2; D remains ambiguous. The V end was cut by 10 bases, the J end by 5 bases, with 14 bases between. The CDR3 is 12 amino acids. CDR1 and CDR2 from the germline V gene are MNHEY and SVGAGI. This CDR3 reads CANNALHYGYTF. Written as DNA, the CDR3 is TGTGCCAACAATGCTCTCCATTATGGCTACACCTTC.

This clone was seen just once. The chain is built from TRBV28 and TRBJ1-6; 10 nucleotides line up with TRBD1. V trimming: 6 bases; J trimming: 7 bases; junction bases outside the gene matches: 3. The CDR3 has 14 amino acids. Germline V gene data show CDR1 as MDHEN and CDR2 as SYDVKM. The CDR3: CASSRDRGNSPLHF. CDR3 nucleotides: TGTGCCAGCAGCCGGGACAGGGGAAATTCACCCCTCCACTTT.

The chain uses TRBV6-5 and TRBJ2-7, with 11 bases that match TRBD1. V lost 2 bases to trimming and J lost 3 bases; unmatched junction nucleotides: 6. From germline, CDR1 is MNHEY and CDR2 SVGAGI. The CDR3 runs to 16 residues. The CDR3 DNA reads TGTGCCAGCAGTTACGAACCGGGACAGGGGGTCTACGAGCAGTACTTC. Its protein product is CASSYEPGQGVYEQYF.

This chain uses TRBV15 with TRBJ2-7, with 7 bases that match TRBD1. The germline gives CDR1 LNHNV, CDR2 YYDKDF (reference sequence). V dropped 5 bases and J dropped 0; count of bases not matched to a gene: 10. This CDR3 comprises 16 residues. Written as DNA, the CDR3 is TGTGCCACCAGCTCCCAGACAGGGCTGTTCTCCTACGAGCAGTACTTC. As protein: CATSSQTGLFSYEQYF.

The V gene is TRBV7-2, the J gene TRBJ2-3, with 8 positions matching TRBD2. Germline V gene sequence: CDR1 SGHTA, CDR2 FQGNSA. The CDR3 runs to 17 residues. V was pared by 1 base and J by 3 bases, with 9 bases of the junction left unmatched. Here the CDR3 DNA reads TGTGCCAGCAGCTTAGGGGTAGCGGGAACTGGTACAGATACGCAGTATTTT. It codes for CASSLGVAGTGTDTQYF.

The chain couples TRBV7-2 to TRBJ2-1; the D gene is possibly TRBD2 (5 bases). The CDR3 consists of 14 residues. V dropped 3 bases and J dropped 5 bases, with 11 bases sitting between them. Germline CDR1 reads SGHTA; CDR2 reads FQGNSA. The CDR3 sequence is CASSFRWENNEQFF. The CDR3 DNA reads as TGTGCCAGCAGCTTCCGTTGGGAGAACAATGAGCAGTTCTTC.

CDR3: CASTFLLGAPYNEQFF. The CDR3 DNA reads TGTGCCAGCACTTTTTTACTCGGAGCCCCCTACAATGAGCAGTTCTTC. V is TRBV11-2 and J is TRBJ2-1; no reliable D call. The V gene's germline CDR1 is SGHAT and CDR2 FQNNGV. V was shortened by 7 bases and J by 2 bases, with 18 bases between the two germline ends. The CDR3 sequence is 16 residues long.

The J gene is TRBJ2-7, the V gene TRBV24-1; no definite D call. The length of the CDR3 is 13 residues. Between the trimmed V and J ends, which lost 4 bases and 2 bases, there was a span of 8 bases. The germline V gene has CDR1 KGHDR and CDR2 SFDVKD. The CDR3 DNA reads as TGTGCCACCAGTGACGGGTCTACCTACGAGCAGTACTTC. This gives the protein CATSDGSTYEQYF.

The chain uses TRBV5-1 and TRBJ2-3; 11 bases line up with TRBD2. V shed 2 bases, J shed 4 bases, and the junction held 3 bases outside the gene matches. Germline CDR1 SGHRS, CDR2 YFSETQ. The CDR3 extends over 15 amino acids. DNA for the CDR3: TGCGCCAGCAGCTTTAGCGGGAGGGCCCCAGATACGCAGTATTTT. Its protein product is CASSFSGRAPDTQYF.